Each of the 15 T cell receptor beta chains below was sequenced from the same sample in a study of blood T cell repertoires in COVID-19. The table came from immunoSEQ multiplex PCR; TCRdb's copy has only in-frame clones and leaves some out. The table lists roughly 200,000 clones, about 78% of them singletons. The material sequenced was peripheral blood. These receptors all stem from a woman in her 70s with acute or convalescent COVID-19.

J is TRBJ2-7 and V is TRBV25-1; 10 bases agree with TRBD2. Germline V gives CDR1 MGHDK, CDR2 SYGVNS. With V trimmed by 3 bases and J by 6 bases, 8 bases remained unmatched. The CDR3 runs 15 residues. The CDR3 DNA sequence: TGTGCCAGCAGTGAGGGCGGTCTAGCGGGAGCCGAGCAGTACTTC. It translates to CASSEGGLAGAEQYF.

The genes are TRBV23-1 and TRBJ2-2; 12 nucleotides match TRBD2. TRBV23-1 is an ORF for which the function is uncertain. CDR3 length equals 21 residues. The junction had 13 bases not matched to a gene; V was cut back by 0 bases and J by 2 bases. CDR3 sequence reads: CASSQSVLLAGGPNNTGELFF. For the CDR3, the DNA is TGCGCCAGCAGTCAATCCGTCCTCCTAGCGGGAGGGCCCAATAACACCGGGGAGCTGTTTTTT.

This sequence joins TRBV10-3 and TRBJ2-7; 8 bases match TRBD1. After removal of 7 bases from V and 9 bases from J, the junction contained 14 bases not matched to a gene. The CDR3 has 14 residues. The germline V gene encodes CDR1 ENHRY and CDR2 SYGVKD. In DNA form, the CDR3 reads TGTGCCATCACCCCGGGACAGGAAAGAACTGGGCAGTACTTC. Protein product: CAITPGQERTGQYF.

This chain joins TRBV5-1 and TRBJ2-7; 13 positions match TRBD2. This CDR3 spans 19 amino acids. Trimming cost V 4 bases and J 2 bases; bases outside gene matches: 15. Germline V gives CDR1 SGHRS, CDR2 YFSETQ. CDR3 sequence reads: CASSLYPGTSGDQTYEQYF. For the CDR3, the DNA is TGCGCCAGCAGCCTCTATCCAGGGACTAGCGGGGACCAAACCTACGAGCAGTACTTC.

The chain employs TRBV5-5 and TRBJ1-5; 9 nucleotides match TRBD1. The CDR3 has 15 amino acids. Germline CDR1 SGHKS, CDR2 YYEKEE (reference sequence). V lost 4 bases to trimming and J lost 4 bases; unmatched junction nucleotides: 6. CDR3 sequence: CASSAPGQGNQPQHF. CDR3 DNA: TGTGCCAGCAGCGCGCCGGGACAGGGTAATCAGCCCCAGCATTTT.

This CDR3 is CASKADGQYGYTF. For the CDR3, the DNA is TGTGCCAGCAAGGCGGACGGACAGTATGGCTACACCTTC. This chain links TRBV14 with TRBJ1-2, with TRBD1 as a possible D gene (6 bases). This CDR3 contains 13 residues. CDR1 SGHDN and CDR2 FVKESK come from the germline V gene. V was cut by 7 bases and J by 5 bases, with 14 bases left in between. Complete variable domain (other parts from reference TRBV14 and TRBJ1-2): EAGVTQFPSHSVIEKGQTVTLRCDPISGHDNLYWYRRVMGKEIKFLLHFVKESKQDESGMPNNRFLAERTGGTYSTLKVQPAELEDSGVYFCASKADGQYGYTFGSGTRLTVV.

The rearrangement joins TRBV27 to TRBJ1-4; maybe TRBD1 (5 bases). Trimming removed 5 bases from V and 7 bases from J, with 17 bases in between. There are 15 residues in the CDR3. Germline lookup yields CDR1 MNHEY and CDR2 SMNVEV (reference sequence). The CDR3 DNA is TGTGCCAGCAGTCCCGACATACCTAGGGGTGAAAAACTGTTTTTT. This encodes CASSPDIPRGEKLFF.

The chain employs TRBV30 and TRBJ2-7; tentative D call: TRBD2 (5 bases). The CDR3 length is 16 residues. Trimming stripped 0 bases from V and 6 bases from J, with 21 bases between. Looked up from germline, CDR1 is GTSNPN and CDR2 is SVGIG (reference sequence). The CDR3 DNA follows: TGTGCCTGGAGTGTACCCCGGTCTAATCATCGGGGCGAGCAGTACTTC. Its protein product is CAWSVPRSNHRGEQYF.

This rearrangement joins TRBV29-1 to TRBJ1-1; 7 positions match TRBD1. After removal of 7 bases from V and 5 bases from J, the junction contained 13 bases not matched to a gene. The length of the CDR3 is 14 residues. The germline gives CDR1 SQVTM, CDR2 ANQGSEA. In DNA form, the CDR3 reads TGCAGCGGACGGACAGGTTTAATGGGGACTGAAGCTTTCTTT. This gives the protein CSGRTGLMGTEAFF. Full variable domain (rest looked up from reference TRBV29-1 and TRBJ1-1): SAVISQKPSRDICQRGTSLTIQCQVDSQVTMMFWYRQQPGQSLTLIATANQGSEATYESGFVIDKFPISRPNLTFSTLTVSNMSPEDSSIYLCSGRTGLMGTEAFFGQGTRLTVV.

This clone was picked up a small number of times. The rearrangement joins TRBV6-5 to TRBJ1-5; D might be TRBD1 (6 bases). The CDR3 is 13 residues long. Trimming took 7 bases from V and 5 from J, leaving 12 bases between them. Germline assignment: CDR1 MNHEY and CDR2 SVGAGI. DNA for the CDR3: TGTGCCAGCAAGCAGGGGATGTATCAGCCCCAGCATTTT. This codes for CASKQGMYQPQHF.

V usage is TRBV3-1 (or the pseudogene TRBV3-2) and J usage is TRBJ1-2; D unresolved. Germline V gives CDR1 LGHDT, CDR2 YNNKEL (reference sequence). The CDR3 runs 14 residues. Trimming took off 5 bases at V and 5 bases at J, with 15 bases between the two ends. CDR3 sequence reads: CASSYRLTLYGYTF. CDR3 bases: TGTGCCAGCAGCTATCGACTGACCCTTTATGGCTACACCTTC.

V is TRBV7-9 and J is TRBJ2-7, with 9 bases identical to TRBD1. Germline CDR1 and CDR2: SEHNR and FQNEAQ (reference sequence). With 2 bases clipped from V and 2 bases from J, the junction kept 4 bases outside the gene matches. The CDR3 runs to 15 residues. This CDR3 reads CASSLSGQGPYEQYF. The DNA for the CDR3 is TGTGCCAGCAGCTTATCCGGACAGGGGCCCTACGAGCAGTACTTC.

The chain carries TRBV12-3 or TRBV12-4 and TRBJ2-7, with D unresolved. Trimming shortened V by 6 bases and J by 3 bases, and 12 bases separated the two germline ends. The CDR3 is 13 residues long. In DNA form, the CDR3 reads TGTGCCAGCAGCTCGATAGATATCTACGAGCAGTACTTC. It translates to CASSSIDIYEQYF.

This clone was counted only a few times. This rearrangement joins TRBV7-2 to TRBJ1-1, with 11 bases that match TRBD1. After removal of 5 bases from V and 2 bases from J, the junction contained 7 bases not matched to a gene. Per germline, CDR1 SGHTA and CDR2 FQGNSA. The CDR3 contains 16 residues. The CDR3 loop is CASSVWDRGTNTEAFF. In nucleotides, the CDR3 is TGTGCCAGCAGCGTGTGGGACAGGGGGACAAACACTGAAGCTTTCTTT.

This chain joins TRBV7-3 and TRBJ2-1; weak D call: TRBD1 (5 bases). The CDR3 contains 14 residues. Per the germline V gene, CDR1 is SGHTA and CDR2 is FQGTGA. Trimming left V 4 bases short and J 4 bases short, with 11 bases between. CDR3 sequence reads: CASSYLGEYNEQFF. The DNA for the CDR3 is TGTGCCAGCAGCTATTTAGGGGAATACAATGAGCAGTTCTTC. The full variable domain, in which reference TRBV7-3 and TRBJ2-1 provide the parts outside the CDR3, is GAGVSQTPSNKVTEKGKYVELRCDPISGHTALYWYRQSLGQGPEFLIYFQGTGAADDSGLPNDRFFAVRPEGSVSTLKIQRTERGDSAVYLCASSYLGEYNEQFFGPGTRLTVL.